The sequence of this TCR beta chain was determined in a study of identical twins (dated by TCRdb to about 2016). In terms of the full investigation: The study deep-sequenced TCR alpha and beta repertoires from monozygotic twins, unrelated adults of various ages and cord blood to test whether fetal clonotypes persist. Replicate twin experiments were performed at different times using different library preparation protocols to rule out contamination. The paper's findings and limits, for the study overall: Zero-insertion analyses could be partly confounded by invariant T cells such as MAIT and iNKT, although diverse VJ usage argued against such confounding for most clonotypes. Abundant cord blood beta clonotypes carried fewer insertions; young adult naive repertoires showed a weaker similar trend, while memory repertoires showed none. Because the same donors could not be followed over many years, conclusions were based on cross-sectional statistical analysis. Out-of-frame TCR alpha sharing in monozygotic twins was systematically underestimated by recombination models, whereas sharing between unrelated individuals was in agreement with the recombination models. Out-of-frame TCR alpha sequences shared between twins showed an excess of low generation-probability sequences compared with coincidental sharing between unrelated individuals. The excess sharing between twins in beta out-of-frame sequences was weaker because fewer shared sequences reduced the signal-to-noise ratio.

This clonotype was counted ten times or more. Its recognized antigen is unknown. Base qualities are not recorded, but no much larger clone differs from it by a single base. Every donor in the study was a healthy Caucasian. Miltenyi CD45RO+ enrichment and human naive T-cell isolation kits were used to isolate memory (CD45RO+) and naive T cells from PBMC. Trimming takes 8 bases off V and 8 bases off J; junction bases not matched to a gene: 14. The CDR3, cysteine through phenylalanine, is 15 amino acids long. Solely the CDR3 DNA is kept, with 45 bases framed from the first base. As encoded in the germline V gene, CDR1 is SNHLY while CDR2 is FYNNEI. The library was built by means of 5' RACE. TCRdb shows the sequencer as Illumina HiSeq 2000. A universal primer binding site was introduced by template switching, and a unique molecular identifier was present in the final cDNA, enabling accurate counting of TCR cDNA molecules. First-strand cDNA for TCR alpha and beta chains was synthesized from specific primers in the conserved constant-segment region. To control for contamination, every cDNA library was double barcoded, receiving both a SMART-Mk sample barcode and Illumina barcodes. TruSeq adapter sequences along with Illumina sample barcodes were introduced in two successive PCR steps. TCR alpha and beta cDNA libraries were sequenced on the Illumina HiSeq platform with custom primers. As for the original processing: MiGEC processed the raw reads to extract unique molecular identifiers, while MiXCR was used to determine the CDR3 positions. Recombination models were inferred per individual with the repgenHMM and IGoR tools using an EM algorithm. Shared clonotypes were analyzed with the tcR package in R, and sharing was normalized by the product of cloneset sizes. To study raw recombination without the effects of thymic and clonal selection, out-of-frame nonproductive sequences were analyzed. Through fastp at Q25 and MiXCR, TCRdb rebuilt clones from the public reads, retaining in-frame beta chains. Rows are unified per CDR3 protein, each entry keeping the most common DNA and genes. TCRdb, not the original authors, processed these V and J calls. Within this sample are a few hundred thousand distinct CDR3 sequences, with roughly a tenth of them counted one time only. The leading ten clones occupy approximately 11% of the sample.

The chain employs TRBV2 and TRBJ2-1; 8 bases in the middle match TRBD2. Sequenced material: memory T cells sorted from blood. Per the publication, the cell subset or site label means: CD45RO+ enriched T cells. This TCR was recovered from a man aged 45-60 years in good health. CDR3 protein: CASSPSGFAIHEQFF. The nucleotide sequence reads TGTGCCAGCTCTCCTAGCGGGTTCGCTATCCATGAGCAGTTCTTC.